The present T cell receptor beta chain was sequenced within a study of blood T cell repertoires in COVID-19. Turning to the study itself: Sources were T cells, B-cell-depleted T cells, or PBMCs; the material itself was cDNA or gDNA.

Under the authors' procedure: Counts of nucleated cells, estimated from reference gene primer amplification, were obtained. The protocol was immunoSEQ multiplex PCR, while the TCRdb copy is restricted to in-frame clones and leaves out a portion. V, J and clone size are those of that table, while D and trimming were read from the DNA. The repertoire holds about 150,000 clones, 75% to 85% seen once, with 9% to 13% in the top ten. V lost 0 bases, J lost 0 bases, and 12 bases lay in between. Germline CDR1 SGHDN, CDR2 FVKESK. The CDR3 is 17 amino acids. The chain has TRBV14 and TRBJ1-3; maybe TRBD1 (6 bases). Source material: peripheral blood. The clonotype was recovered from a woman aged 55-70 years with COVID-19, enrolled during active disease. The CDR3 sequence is CASSQDLGHISGNTIYF. The CDR3 DNA reads as TGTGCCAGCAGCCAAGATTTGGGACACATCTCTGGAAACACCATATATTTT.